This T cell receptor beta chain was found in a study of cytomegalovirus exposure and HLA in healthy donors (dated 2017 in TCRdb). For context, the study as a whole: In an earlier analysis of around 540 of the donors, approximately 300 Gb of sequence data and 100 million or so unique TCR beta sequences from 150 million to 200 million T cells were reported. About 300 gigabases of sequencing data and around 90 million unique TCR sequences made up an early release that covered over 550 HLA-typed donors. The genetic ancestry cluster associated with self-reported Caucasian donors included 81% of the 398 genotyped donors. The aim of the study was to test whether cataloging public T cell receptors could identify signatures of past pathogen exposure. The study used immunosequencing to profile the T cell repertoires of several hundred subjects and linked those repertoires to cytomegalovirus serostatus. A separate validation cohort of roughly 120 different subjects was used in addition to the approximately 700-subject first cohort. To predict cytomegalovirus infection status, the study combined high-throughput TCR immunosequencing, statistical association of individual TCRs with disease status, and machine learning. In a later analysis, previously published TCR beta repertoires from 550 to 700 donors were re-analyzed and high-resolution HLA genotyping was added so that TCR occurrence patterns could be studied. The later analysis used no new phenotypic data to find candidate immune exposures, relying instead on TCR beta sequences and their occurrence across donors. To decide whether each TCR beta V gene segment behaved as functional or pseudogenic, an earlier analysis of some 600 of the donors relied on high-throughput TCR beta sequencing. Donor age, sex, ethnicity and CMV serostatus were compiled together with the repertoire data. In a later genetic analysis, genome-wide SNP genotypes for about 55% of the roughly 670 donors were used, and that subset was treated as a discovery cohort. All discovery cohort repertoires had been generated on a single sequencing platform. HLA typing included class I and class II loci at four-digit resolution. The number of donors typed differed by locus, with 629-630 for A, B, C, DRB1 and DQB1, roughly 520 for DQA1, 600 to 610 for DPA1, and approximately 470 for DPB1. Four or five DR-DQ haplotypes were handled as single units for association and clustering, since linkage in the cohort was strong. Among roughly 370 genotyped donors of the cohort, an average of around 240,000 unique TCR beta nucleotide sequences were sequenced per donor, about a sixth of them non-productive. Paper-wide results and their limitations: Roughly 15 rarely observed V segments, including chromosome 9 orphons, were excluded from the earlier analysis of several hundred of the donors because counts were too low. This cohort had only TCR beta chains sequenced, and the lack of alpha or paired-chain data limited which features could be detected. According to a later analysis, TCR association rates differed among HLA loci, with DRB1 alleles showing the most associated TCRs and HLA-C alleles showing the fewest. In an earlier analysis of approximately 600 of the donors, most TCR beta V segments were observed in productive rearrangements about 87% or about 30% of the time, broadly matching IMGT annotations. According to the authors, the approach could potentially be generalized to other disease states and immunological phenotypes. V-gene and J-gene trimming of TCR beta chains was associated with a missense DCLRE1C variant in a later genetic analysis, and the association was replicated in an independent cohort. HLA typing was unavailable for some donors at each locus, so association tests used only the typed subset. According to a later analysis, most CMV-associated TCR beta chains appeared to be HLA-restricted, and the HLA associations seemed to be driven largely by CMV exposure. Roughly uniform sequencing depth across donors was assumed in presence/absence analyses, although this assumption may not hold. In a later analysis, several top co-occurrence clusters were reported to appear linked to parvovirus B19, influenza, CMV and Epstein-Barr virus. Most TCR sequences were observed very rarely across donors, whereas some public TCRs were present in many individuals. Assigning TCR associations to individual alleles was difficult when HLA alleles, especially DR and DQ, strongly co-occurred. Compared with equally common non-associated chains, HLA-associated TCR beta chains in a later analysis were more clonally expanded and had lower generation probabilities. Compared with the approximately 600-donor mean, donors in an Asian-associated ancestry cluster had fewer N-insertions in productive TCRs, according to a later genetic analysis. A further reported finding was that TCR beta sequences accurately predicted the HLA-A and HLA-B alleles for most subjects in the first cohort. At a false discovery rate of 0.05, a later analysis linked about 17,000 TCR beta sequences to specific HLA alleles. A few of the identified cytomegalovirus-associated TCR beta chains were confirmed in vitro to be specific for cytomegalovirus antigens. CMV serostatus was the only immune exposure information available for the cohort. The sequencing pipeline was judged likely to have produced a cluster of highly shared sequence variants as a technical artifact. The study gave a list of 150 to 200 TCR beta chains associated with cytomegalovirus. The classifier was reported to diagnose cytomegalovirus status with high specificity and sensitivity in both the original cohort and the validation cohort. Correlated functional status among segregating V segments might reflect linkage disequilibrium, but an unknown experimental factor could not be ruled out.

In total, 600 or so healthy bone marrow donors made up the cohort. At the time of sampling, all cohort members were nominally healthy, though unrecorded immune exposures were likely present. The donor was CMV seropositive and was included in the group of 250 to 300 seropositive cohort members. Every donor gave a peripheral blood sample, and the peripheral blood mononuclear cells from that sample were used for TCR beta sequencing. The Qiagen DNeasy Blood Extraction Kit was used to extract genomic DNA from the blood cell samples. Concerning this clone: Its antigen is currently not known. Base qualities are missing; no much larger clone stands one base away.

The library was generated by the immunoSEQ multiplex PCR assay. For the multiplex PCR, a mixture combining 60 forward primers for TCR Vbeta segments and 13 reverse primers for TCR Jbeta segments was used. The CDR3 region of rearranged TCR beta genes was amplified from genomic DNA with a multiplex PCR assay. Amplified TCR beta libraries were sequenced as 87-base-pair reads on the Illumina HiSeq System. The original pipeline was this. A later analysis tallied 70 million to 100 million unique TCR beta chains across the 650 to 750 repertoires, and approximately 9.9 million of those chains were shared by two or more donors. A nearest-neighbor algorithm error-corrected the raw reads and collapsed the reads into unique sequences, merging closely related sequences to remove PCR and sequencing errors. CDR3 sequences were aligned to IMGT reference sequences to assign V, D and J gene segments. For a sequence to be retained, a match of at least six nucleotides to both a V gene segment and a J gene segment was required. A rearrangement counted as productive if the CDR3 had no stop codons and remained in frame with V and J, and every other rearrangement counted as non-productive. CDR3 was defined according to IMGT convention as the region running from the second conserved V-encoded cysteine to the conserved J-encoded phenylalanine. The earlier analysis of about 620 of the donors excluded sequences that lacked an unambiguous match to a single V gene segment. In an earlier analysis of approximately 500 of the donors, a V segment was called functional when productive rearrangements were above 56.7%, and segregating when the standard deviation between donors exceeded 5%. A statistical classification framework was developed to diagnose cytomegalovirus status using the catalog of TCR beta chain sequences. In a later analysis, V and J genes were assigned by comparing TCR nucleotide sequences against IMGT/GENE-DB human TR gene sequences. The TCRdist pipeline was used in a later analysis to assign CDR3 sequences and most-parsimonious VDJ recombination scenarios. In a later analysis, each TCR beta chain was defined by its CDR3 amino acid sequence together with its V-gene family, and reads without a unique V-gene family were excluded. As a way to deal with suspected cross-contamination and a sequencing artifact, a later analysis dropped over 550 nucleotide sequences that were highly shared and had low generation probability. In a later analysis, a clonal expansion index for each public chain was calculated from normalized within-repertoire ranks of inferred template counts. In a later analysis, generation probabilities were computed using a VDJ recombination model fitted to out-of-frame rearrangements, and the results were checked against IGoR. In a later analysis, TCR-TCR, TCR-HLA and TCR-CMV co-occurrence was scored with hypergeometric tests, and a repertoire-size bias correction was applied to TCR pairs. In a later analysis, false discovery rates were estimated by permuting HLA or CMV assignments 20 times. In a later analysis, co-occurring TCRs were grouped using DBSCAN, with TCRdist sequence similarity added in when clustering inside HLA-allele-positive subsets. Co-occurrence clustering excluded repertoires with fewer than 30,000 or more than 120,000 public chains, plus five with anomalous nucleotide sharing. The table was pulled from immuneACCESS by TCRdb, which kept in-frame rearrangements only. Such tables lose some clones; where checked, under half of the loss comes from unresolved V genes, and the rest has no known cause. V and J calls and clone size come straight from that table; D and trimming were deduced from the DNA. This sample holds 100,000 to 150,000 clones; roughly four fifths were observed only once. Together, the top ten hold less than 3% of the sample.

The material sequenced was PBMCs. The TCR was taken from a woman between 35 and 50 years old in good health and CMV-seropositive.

The DNA sequence follows: TGTGCCAGCAGCCAACTGATAAAGGGCGGACAGACAACTAATGAAAAACTGTTTTTT. Its amino acids are CASSQLIKGGQTTNEKLFF. The rearranged segments are TRBV4-2 and TRBJ1-4; a tentative D match to TRBD1 spans 6 bases. V loses 2 bases, J loses 0 bases, and the germline ends lie 19 bases apart. CDR1 LGHNA and CDR2 YNFKEQ were looked up in the germline V gene. Spanning cysteine to phenylalanine, the CDR3 consists of 19 amino acids. Just the 57-base CDR3 DNA is kept, in frame starting at base 1.